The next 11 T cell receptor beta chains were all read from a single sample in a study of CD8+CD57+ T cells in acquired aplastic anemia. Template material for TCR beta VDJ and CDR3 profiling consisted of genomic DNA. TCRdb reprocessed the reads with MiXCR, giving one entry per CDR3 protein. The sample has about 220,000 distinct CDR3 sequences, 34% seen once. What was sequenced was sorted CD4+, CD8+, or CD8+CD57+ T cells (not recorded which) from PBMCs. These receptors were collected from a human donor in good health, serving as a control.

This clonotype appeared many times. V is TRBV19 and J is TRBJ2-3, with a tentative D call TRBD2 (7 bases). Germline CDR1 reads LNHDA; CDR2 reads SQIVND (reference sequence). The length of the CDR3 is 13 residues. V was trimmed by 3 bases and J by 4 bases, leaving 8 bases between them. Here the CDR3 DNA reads TGTGCCAGTAGTATGCGGGGGCCAGATACGCAGTATTTT. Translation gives CASSMRGPDTQYF.

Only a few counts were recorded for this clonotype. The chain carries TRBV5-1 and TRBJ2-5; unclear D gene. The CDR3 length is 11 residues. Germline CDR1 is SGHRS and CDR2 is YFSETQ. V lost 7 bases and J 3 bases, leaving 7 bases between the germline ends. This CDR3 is CASGPEETQYF. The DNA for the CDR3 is TGCGCCAGCGGACCGGAAGAGACCCAGTACTTC. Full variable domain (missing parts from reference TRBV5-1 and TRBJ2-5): KAGVTQTPRYLIKTRGQQVTLSCSPISGHRSVSWYQQTPGQGLQFLFEYFSETQRNKGNFPGRFSGRQFSNSRSEMNVSTLELGDSALYLCASGPEETQYFGPGTRLLVL.

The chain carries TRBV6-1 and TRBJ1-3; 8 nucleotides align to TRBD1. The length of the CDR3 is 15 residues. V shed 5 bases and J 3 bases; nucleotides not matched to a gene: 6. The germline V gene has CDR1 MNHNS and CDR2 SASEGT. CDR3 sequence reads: CASSPTGGNGNTIYF. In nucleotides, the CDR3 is TGTGCCAGCAGTCCTACAGGGGGGAATGGAAACACCATATATTTT.

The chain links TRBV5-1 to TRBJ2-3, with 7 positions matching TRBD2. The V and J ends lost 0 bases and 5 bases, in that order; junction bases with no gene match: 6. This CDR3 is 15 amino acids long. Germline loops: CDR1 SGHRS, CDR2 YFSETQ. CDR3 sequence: CASSLVAGDRDTQYF. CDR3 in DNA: TGCGCCAGCAGCTTGGTTGCGGGAGATAGAGATACGCAGTATTTT.

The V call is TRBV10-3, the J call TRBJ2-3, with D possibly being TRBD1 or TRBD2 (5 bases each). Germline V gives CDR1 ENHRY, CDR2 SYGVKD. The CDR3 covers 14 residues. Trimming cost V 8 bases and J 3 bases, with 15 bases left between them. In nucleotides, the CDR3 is TGTGCCATCCGGCAGGCGAGGGGTACAGATACGCAGTATTTT. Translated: CAIRQARGTDTQYF.

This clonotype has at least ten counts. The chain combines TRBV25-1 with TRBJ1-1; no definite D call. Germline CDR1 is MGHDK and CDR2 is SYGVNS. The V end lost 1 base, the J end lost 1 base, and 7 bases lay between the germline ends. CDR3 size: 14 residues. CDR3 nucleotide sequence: TGTGCCAGCAGTGAATGGGGAAAGAACACTGAAGCTTTCTTT. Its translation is CASSEWGKNTEAFF.

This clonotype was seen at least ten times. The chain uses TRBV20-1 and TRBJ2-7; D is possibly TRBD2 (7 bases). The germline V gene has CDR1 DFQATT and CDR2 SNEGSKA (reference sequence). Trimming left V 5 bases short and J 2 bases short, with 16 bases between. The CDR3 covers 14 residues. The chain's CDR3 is CSAQRGGFTYEQYF. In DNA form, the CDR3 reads TGCAGTGCTCAGAGGGGGGGGTTTACCTACGAGCAGTACTTC.

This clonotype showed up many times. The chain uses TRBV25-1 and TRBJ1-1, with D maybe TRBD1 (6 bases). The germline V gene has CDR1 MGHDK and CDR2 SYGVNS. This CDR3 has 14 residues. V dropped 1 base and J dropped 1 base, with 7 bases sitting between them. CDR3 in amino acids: CASSESGENTEAFF. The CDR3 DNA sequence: TGTGCCAGCAGTGAATCAGGGGAGAACACTGAAGCTTTCTTT.

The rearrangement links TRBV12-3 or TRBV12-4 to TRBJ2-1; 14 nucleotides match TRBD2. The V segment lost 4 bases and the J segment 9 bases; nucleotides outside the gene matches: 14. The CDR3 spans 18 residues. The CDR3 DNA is TGTGCCAGCAGTTCAGCCCAACGACTAGCGGGAGGGTTAGGTGAGCAGTTCTTC. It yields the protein CASSSAQRLAGGLGEQFF.

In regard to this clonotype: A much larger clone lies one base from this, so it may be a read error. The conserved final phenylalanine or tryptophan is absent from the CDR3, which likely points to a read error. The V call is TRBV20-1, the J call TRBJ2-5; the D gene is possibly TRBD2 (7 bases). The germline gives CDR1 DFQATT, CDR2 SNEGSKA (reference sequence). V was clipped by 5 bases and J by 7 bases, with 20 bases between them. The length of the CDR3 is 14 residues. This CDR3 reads CSASDKGGAGTQYL. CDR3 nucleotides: TGCAGTGCTTCGGATAAGGGGGGGGCAGGGACCCAGTACCTC.

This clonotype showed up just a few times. CDR3 nucleotide sequence: TGTGCCAGCGGCTGGGACAGGTCTAATTCACCCCTCCACTTT. It encodes CASGWDRSNSPLHF. V and J are TRBV7-2 and TRBJ1-6, with 8 bases that match TRBD1. J lost 6 bases, V lost 8 bases, and 6 bases had no gene match. CDR1 is SGHTA and CDR2 is FQGNSA in the germline V gene. CDR3 size: 14 residues. The full variable domain, rest sourced from reference TRBV7-2 and TRBJ1-6, is GAGVSQSPSNKVTEKGKDVELRCDPISGHTALYWYRQSLGQGLEFLIYFQGNSAPDKSGLPSDRFSAERTGGSVSTLTIQRTQQEDSAVYLCASGWDRSNSPLHFGNGTRLTVT.